This entry lists 25 T cell receptor beta chains sequenced from one sample in a study of shared clonotypes between healthy human individuals. Profiled with immunoSEQ multiplex PCR; TCRdb holds only in-frame clones, not every one. This table holds under 2,500,000 clones, about 94% found once. Sequencing used naive CD4+ T cells sorted from blood. Subset defined: CD45RA+ positively selected. The source of these receptors is a young man in good health.

The chain uses TRBV2 and TRBJ2-7; no reliable D call. The V gene lost 0 bases and the J gene lost 6 bases, with 9 bases spanning the gap. Germline assignment: CDR1 SNHLY and CDR2 FYNNEI. This CDR3 is built from 13 residues. As DNA, the CDR3 is TGTGCCAGCAGTGAAGCAACGGTTGGCGAGCAGTACTTC. Translating it yields CASSEATVGEQYF.

The chain carries TRBV29-1 and TRBJ2-7; the D gene is possibly TRBD1 (5 bases). Looked up from germline, CDR1 is SQVTM and CDR2 is ANQGSEA. V gave up 6 bases and J gave up 3 bases, with 12 bases separating them. This CDR3 is 12 amino acids long. This chain's CDR3 is CSVGHNHYEQYF. The CDR3 bases are TGCAGCGTCGGACATAATCACTACGAGCAGTACTTC.

The V gene is TRBV18, the J gene TRBJ2-7; possibly TRBD2 for D (5 bases). The V end was cut by 5 bases, the J end by 0 bases, with 11 bases between. The germline V gene has CDR1 KGHSH and CDR2 LQKENI. The CDR3 consists of 14 residues. CDR3 nucleotide sequence: TGTGCCAGCTCATGGACTCAGAGCTCCTACGAGCAGTACTTC. Protein: CASSWTQSSYEQYF. The full variable domain, completed using reference TRBV18 and TRBJ2-7, is NAGVMQNPRHLVRRRGQEARLRCSPMKGHSHVYWYRQLPEEGLKFMVYLQKENIIDESGMPKERFSAEFPKEGPSILRIQQVVRGDSAAYFCASSWTQSSYEQYFGPGTRLTVT.

The chain combines TRBV19 with TRBJ2-5; TRBD1 might be the D (6 bases). Germline lookup yields CDR1 LNHDA and CDR2 SQIVND (reference sequence). The V end lost 4 bases, the J end lost 0 bases, and 9 bases lay between the germline ends. CDR3 length: 14 amino acids. The CDR3 spells CASSKWTDQETQYF. The CDR3 nucleotides are TGTGCCAGTAGTAAATGGACAGACCAAGAGACCCAGTACTTC.

The J gene is TRBJ2-5, the V gene TRBV2; unclear D gene. Germline V gene data show CDR1 as SNHLY and CDR2 as FYNNEI. CDR3 length equals 14 residues. V was shortened by 4 bases and J by 2 bases, with 11 bases between the two germline ends. The CDR3 DNA is TGTGCCAGCAGTGTCTACCGGAATCAAGAGACCCAGTACTTC. Its translation is CASSVYRNQETQYF. The complete variable domain, with remaining parts taken from reference TRBV2 and TRBJ2-5, reads EPEVTQTPSHQVTQMGQEVILRCVPISNHLYFYWYRQILGQKVEFLVSFYNNEISEKSEIFDDQFSVERPDGSNFTLKIRSTKLEDSAMYFCASSVYRNQETQYFGPGTRLLVL.

The chain carries TRBV5-1 and TRBJ1-2; the D is unclear. The CDR3 is made up of 16 amino acids. Trimming cost V 1 base and J 8 bases, with 21 bases left between them. The germline gives CDR1 SGHRS, CDR2 YFSETQ. The CDR3 here is CASSLKAKESMGGYTF. In DNA, the CDR3 is TGCGCCAGCAGCTTGAAGGCAAAGGAGTCTATGGGAGGCTACACCTTC.

This chain uses TRBV9 with TRBJ2-1, with 15 bases identical to TRBD2. The length of the CDR3 is 16 residues. V trimming: 2 bases; J trimming: 7 bases; junction bases outside the gene matches: 4. Germline values: CDR1 SGDLS, CDR2 YYNGEE. The CDR3 loop reads CASSVGGLAGGNEQFF. CDR3 bases: TGTGCCAGCAGCGTCGGGGGACTAGCGGGAGGAAATGAGCAGTTCTTC.

The DNA of the CDR3 is TGTGCCAGCAGCTTGGACAGGGGGGTTGCTCAGCCCCAGCATTTT. Translated, it gives CASSLDRGVAQPQHF. V is TRBV5-6 and J is TRBJ1-5, with 8 bases identical to TRBD1. The CDR3 totals 15 residues. Looked up from germline, CDR1 is SGHDT and CDR2 is YYEEEE. V dropped 0 bases and J dropped 6; count of bases not matched to a gene: 5. The whole variable domain, filled in from reference TRBV5-6 and TRBJ1-5, reads DAGVTQSPTHLIKTRGQQVTLRCSPKSGHDTVSWYQQALGQGPQFIFQYYEEEERQRGNFPDRFSGHQFPNYSSELNVNALLLGDSALYLCASSLDRGVAQPQHFGDGTRLSIL.

This clone was picked up one time. This specimen includes other DNA sequences encoding the same CDR3. The chain combines TRBV10-3 with TRBJ1-5; no definite D call. Germline V lookup: CDR1 ENHRY, CDR2 SYGVKD. The CDR3 is made up of 15 amino acids. The V gene lost 0 bases and the J gene lost 3 bases, with 9 bases spanning the gap. The CDR3 DNA follows: TGTGCCATCAGTGAGTCCGGCGGAGACAATCAGCCCCAGCATTTT. Protein sequence: CAISESGGDNQPQHF.

This chain connects TRBV2 to TRBJ2-3; 9 bases line up with TRBD1. V trimming: 11 bases; J trimming: 3 bases; junction bases outside the gene matches: 9. CDR1 and CDR2 from the germline V gene are SNHLY and FYNNEI. The CDR3 runs to 14 residues. The CDR3 DNA sequence: TGTGCCGGAACCCGGGACAGGGTTACAGATACGCAGTATTTT. Amino acids: CAGTRDRVTDTQYF.

The chain uses TRBV6-6 and TRBJ1-4; 9 bases agree with TRBD1. Germline V CDR1 and CDR2: MNHNY, SVGAGI (reference sequence). The ends lost 0 bases at V and 5 bases at J; junction bases unmatched: 4. This CDR3 is built from 16 residues. The CDR3 loop reads CASSYSMTGGNEKLFF. For the CDR3, the DNA is TGTGCCAGCAGTTACTCGATGACAGGGGGGAATGAAAAACTGTTTTTT.

The chain recombines TRBV20-1 with TRBJ1-1; D gene unclear. V dropped 3 bases and J dropped 6 bases, with 8 bases sitting between them. CDR3 length: 11 residues. Germline CDR1 DFQATT, CDR2 SNEGSKA (reference sequence). The CDR3 sequence is CSARFTAEAFF. The CDR3 bases are TGCAGTGCTAGGTTCACAGCTGAAGCTTTCTTT.

This clone appeared once. The V and J genes are TRBV6-6 and TRBJ2-7; D may be TRBD1 (6 bases). The CDR3 covers 13 residues. Trimming shortened V by 8 bases and J by 3 bases, and 14 bases separated the two germline ends. Germline values: CDR1 MNHNY, CDR2 SVGAGI (reference sequence). The CDR3 region has the DNA TGTGCCAGCCTCCCTGGGGGCGGCTACGAGCAGTACTTC. Translated: CASLPGGGYEQYF.

The chain uses TRBV10-3 and TRBJ1-6, with D maybe TRBD1 (6 bases). The germline CDR1 and CDR2 sequences are ENHRY and SYGVKD. The CDR3 is 15 amino acids. The V and J ends lost 3 bases and 7 bases respectively, with 13 bases between them. CDR3 in amino acids: CAISEGGFMNSPLHF. The DNA of the CDR3 is TGTGCCATCAGTGAAGGGGGGTTCATGAATTCACCCCTCCACTTT.

The J gene is TRBJ1-4, the V gene TRBV9, with D possibly matching TRBD1 (5 bases). The CDR3 extends over 15 amino acids. The V end lost 3 bases, the J end lost 2 bases, and 11 bases lay between the germline ends. From germline, CDR1 is SGDLS and CDR2 YYNGEE. As DNA, the CDR3 is TGTGCCAGCAGCGCAAACCAGGGTACTAATGAAAAACTGTTTTTT. The encoded protein is CASSANQGTNEKLFF.

The chain combines TRBV30 with TRBJ1-2; D possibly corresponds to TRBD1 (5 bases). The CDR3 totals 13 residues. Germline lookup yields CDR1 GTSNPN and CDR2 SVGIG (reference sequence). The ends were cut back, 1 base at V and 8 bases at J, with 14 bases in the middle. CDR3 region: CAWSAGLGLGYTF. As DNA, the CDR3 is TGTGCCTGGAGTGCCGGACTGGGACTGGGCTACACCTTC.

A single count supports this clone. The rearrangement joins TRBV6-1 to TRBJ2-3, with 12 positions matching TRBD2. This CDR3 comprises 15 residues. Trimming cost V 7 bases and J 4 bases; bases outside gene matches: 6. Germline V lookup: CDR1 MNHNS, CDR2 SASEGT. This CDR3 is CASNPTSGGADTQYF. CDR3 nucleotides: TGTGCCAGCAATCCGACTAGCGGGGGCGCAGATACGCAGTATTTT.

CDR3: CASSADRGDQPQHF. In DNA, the CDR3 is TGTGCCAGCTCAGCCGACAGGGGGGATCAGCCCCAGCATTTT. This chain joins TRBV18 and TRBJ1-5; 9 nucleotides match TRBD1. Germline V gives CDR1 KGHSH, CDR2 LQKENI. The CDR3 has 14 residues. With 5 bases clipped from V and 5 bases from J, the junction kept 4 bases outside the gene matches.

The chain carries TRBV7-9 and TRBJ2-1; a possible D gene is TRBD2 (5 bases). The germline V gene encodes CDR1 SEHNR and CDR2 FQNEAQ (reference sequence). There are 12 residues in the CDR3. Trimming stripped 5 bases from V and 7 bases from J, with 9 bases between. The CDR3 DNA reads as TGTGCCAGCAGCCCCACTAGTAATGAGCAGTTCTTC. Protein product: CASSPTSNEQFF.

The sample holds one count of this clone. The chain has TRBV30 and TRBJ1-2, with 8 nucleotides matching TRBD1. The CDR3 loop spans 14 amino acids. The J segment lost 3 bases and the V segment lost 2 bases, leaving 5 bases of the junction unmatched. CDR1 is GTSNPN, CDR2 SVGIG, per germline (reference sequence). CDR3 bases: TGTGCCTGGAGTAGGGACAGGTCCGACTATGGCTACACCTTC. It encodes CAWSRDRSDYGYTF.

The chain recombines TRBV7-2 with TRBJ2-7; TRBD1 matches at 9 bases. Germline V gives CDR1 SGHTA, CDR2 FQGNSA. Germline trimming cut 8 bases from V and 1 base from J; bases unmatched to any gene: 9. CDR3 length equals 15 residues. CDR3: CASAPTGGRSYEQYF. CDR3 nucleotides: TGTGCCAGCGCCCCCACAGGGGGCCGATCCTACGAGCAGTACTTC.

A remark on this clone: Other DNA sequences of this sample code for an identical CDR3. This chain connects TRBV2 to TRBJ2-7; 7 nucleotides line up with TRBD1. J was trimmed by 2 bases and V by 4 bases; bases with no gene match: 5. This CDR3 is built from 14 residues. Germline CDR1 and CDR2: SNHLY and FYNNEI. CDR3 DNA sequence: TGTGCCAGCAGTGTAGGCCAGGGGGCCTACGAGCAGTACTTC. Amino acid sequence: CASSVGQGAYEQYF. Filled out from reference TRBV2 and TRBJ2-7, the complete variable domain reads EPEVTQTPSHQVTQMGQEVILRCVPISNHLYFYWYRQILGQKVEFLVSFYNNEISEKSEIFDDQFSVERPDGSNFTLKIRSTKLEDSAMYFCASSVGQGAYEQYFGPGTRLTVT.

The chain combines TRBV29-1 with TRBJ2-5; 7 bases line up with TRBD1. J was trimmed by 5 bases and V by 3 bases; bases with no gene match: 15. CDR1 is SQVTM, CDR2 ANQGSEA, per germline. The CDR3 covers 16 residues. CDR3 in amino acids: CSVEQNFRGNKETQYF. The CDR3 nucleotides read TGCAGCGTTGAGCAAAACTTCAGGGGGAATAAGGAGACCCAGTACTTC. The entire variable domain, with the rest obtained from reference TRBV29-1 and TRBJ2-5, is as follows: SAVISQKPSRDICQRGTSLTIQCQVDSQVTMMFWYRQQPGQSLTLIATANQGSEATYESGFVIDKFPISRPNLTFSTLTVSNMSPEDSSIYLCSVEQNFRGNKETQYFGPGTRLLVL.

This chain links TRBV19 with TRBJ2-3; 9 bases agree with TRBD1. In germline, CDR1 is LNHDA, CDR2 SQIVND (reference sequence). This CDR3 is 17 amino acids long. V shed 4 bases and J 4 bases; nucleotides not matched to a gene: 12. The CDR3 coding sequence is TGTGCCAGTAGTAGTCGCCCGGACAGGGGATGGTCAGATACGCAGTATTTT. Translating it yields CASSSRPDRGWSDTQYF.

In the case of this clone: Distinct nucleotide sequences in the sample also encode this CDR3. V gene TRBV19 combines with J gene TRBJ2-7, with 9 bases identical to TRBD2. Trimming at V came to 5 bases and at J to 4 bases, leaving 3 bases not matched to a gene. The CDR3 extends over 13 amino acids. Germline V gene lookup returns CDR1 LNHDA and CDR2 SQIVND (reference sequence). The CDR3 region is CASSFSGGYEQYF. Here the CDR3 DNA reads TGTGCCAGTAGTTTTAGCGGGGGTTACGAGCAGTACTTC. The variable domain in full, with the rest retrieved from reference TRBV19 and TRBJ2-7, is DGGITQSPKYLFRKEGQNVTLSCEQNLNHDAMYWYRQDPGQGLRLIYYSQIVNDFQKGDIAEGYSVSREKKESFPLTVTSAQKNPTAFYLCASSFSGGYEQYFGPGTRLTVT.